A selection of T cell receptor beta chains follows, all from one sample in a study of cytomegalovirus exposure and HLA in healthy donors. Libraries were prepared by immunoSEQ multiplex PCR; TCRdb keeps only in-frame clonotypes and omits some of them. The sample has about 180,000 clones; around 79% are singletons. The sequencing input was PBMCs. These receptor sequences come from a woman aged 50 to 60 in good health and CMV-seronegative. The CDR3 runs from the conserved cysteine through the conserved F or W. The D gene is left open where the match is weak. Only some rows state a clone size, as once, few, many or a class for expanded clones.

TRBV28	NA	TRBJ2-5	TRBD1	CASRRRDRGYETQYF	TGTGCCAGCAGGCGACGGGACAGGGGTTACGAGACCCAGTACTTC
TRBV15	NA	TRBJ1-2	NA	CASSGRGYYGYTF	TGTGCCAGCTCCGGGCGGGGGTATTATGGCTACACCTTC
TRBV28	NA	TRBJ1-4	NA	CASSLFRTAGEKLFF	TGTGCCAGCAGTTTGTTTAGGACAGCAGGTGAAAAACTGTTTTTT
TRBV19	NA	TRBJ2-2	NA	CASRHRTGNTGELFF	TGTGCCAGTAGGCATAGAACAGGGAACACCGGGGAGCTGTTTTTT
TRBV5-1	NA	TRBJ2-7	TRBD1	CASSLGDRVPTYEQYF	TGCGCCAGCAGCTTGGGCGACAGGGTTCCAACCTACGAGCAGTACTTC
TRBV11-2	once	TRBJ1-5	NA	CASSPSAGGAEEPQHF	TGTGCCAGCAGCCCCTCGGCGGGGGGGGCGGAGGAGCCCCAGCATTTT
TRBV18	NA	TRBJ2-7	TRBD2	CASSPSSQRGDYEQYF	TGTGCCAGCTCACCAAGCAGTCAGCGGGGGGACTACGAGCAGTACTTC
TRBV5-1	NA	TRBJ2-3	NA	CASRPGGTSTDTQYF	TGCGCCAGCAGACCTGGAGGGACTAGCACAGATACGCAGTATTTT
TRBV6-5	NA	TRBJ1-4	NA	CASRLTATNEKLFF	TGTGCCAGCAGACTTACAGCAACTAATGAAAAACTGTTTTTT
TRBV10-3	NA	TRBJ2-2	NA	CAIREDTPAGELFF	TGTGCCATCAGGGAGGACACCCCCGCCGGGGAGCTGTTTTTT
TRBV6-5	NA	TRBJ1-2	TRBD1	CASSYSGQGIDGYTF	TGTGCCAGCAGTTACTCGGGACAGGGGATCGATGGCTACACCTTC
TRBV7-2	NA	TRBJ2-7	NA	CASSFERGSEQYF	TGTGCCAGCAGCTTTGAGAGAGGATCCGAGCAGTACTTC
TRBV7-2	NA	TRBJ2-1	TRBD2	CASSPGGSSYNEQFF	TGTGCCAGCAGCCCGGGGGGGAGCTCCTACAATGAGCAGTTCTTC
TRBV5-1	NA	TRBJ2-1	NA	CASSLSLPDWNKRSHEQFF	TGCGCCAGCAGCTTATCCCTACCCGACTGGAACAAACGATCCCATGAGCAGTTCTTC
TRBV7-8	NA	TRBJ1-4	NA	CASSLDRENNEKLFF	TGTGCCAGCAGTTTGGACCGGGAAAATAATGAAAAACTGTTTTTT
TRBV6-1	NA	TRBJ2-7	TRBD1	CASSEDRGRNEQYF	TGTGCCAGCAGTGAAGACAGGGGGCGCAACGAGCAGTACTTC
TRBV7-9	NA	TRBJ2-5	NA	CASSPQETQYF	TGTGCCAGCAGCCCACAAGAGACCCAGTACTTC
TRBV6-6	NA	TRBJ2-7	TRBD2	CASSYSSLAGQEQYF	TGTGCCAGCAGTTACTCGTCTCTAGCGGGGCAGGAGCAGTACTTC
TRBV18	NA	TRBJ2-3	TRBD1	CASSRQGAGDTQYF	TGTGCCAGCTCACGACAGGGGGCAGGAGATACGCAGTATTTT
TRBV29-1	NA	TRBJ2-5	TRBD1	CSVSQGQETQYF	TGCAGCGTATCACAGGGGCAAGAGACCCAGTACTTC
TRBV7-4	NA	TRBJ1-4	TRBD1	CASSKPTTTGGDEKLFF	TGTGCCAGCAGCAAACCAACAACGACAGGGGGAGATGAAAAACTGTTTTTT
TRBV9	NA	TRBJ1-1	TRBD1	CASSVSGTGIMNTEAFF	TGTGCCAGCAGTGTGTCCGGGACAGGAATAATGAACACTGAAGCTTTCTTT
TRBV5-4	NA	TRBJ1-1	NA	CASSLGQTNTEAFF	TGTGCCAGCAGCTTGGGACAAACGAACACTGAAGCTTTCTTT
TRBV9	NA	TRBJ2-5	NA	CASSSAGFQETQYF	TGTGCCAGCAGCTCCGCGGGGTTTCAAGAGACCCAGTACTTC
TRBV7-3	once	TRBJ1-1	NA	CASSSYRETEAFF	TGTGCCAGCAGCTCCTACAGGGAGACTGAAGCTTTCTTT
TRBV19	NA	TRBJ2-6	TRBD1	CASSPYRGQIRTSGANVLTF	TGTGCCAGTAGTCCGTACAGGGGGCAGATCCGAACATCTGGGGCCAACGTCCTGACTTTC
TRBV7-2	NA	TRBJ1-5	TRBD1	CASSGDRVNQPQHF	TGTGCCAGCAGCGGGGACAGAGTTAATCAGCCCCAGCATTTT
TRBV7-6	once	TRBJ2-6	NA	CASSLEVERSGANVLTF	TGTGCCAGCAGCTTAGAGGTGGAGCGCTCTGGGGCCAACGTCCTGACTTTC
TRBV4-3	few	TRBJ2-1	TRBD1	CASSSGTGGRNEQFF	TGCGCCAGCAGCTCCGGGACAGGGGGCCGGAATGAGCAGTTCTTC
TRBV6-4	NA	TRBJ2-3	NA	CASKPFESTDTQYF	TGTGCCAGCAAGCCTTTCGAGAGCACAGATACGCAGTATTTT
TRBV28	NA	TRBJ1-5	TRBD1	CASSSQGAGDQPQHF	TGTGCCAGCAGTAGTCAGGGGGCGGGTGATCAGCCCCAGCATTTT
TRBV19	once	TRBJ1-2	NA	CASSPARDYYGYTF	TGTGCCAGTAGTCCCGCCCGGGATTACTATGGCTACACCTTC
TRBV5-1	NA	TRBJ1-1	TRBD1	CASSPGQGSNTEAFF	TGCGCCAGCAGCCCAGGACAGGGTTCGAACACTGAAGCTTTCTTT
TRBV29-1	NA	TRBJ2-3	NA	CSVEEILDTQYF	TGCAGCGTTGAAGAAATATTAGATACGCAGTATTTT
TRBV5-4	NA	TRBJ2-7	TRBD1	CASGPGQGTEQYF	TGTGCCAGCGGCCCGGGACAGGGTACCGAGCAGTACTTC
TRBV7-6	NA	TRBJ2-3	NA	CASSHPTEDTQYF	TGTGCCAGCAGCCACCCGACTGAAGATACGCAGTATTTT
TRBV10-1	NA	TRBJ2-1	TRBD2	CASMALAGDGEQFF	TGCGCCAGCATGGCTCTAGCGGGAGACGGTGAGCAGTTCTTC
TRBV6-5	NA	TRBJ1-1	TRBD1	CASSRFGTDSEAFF	TGTGCCAGCAGTAGATTTGGGACAGACTCTGAAGCTTTCTTT
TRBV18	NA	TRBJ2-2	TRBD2	CASSPWTSGAGELFF	TGTGCCAGCTCACCTTGGACTAGCGGGGCCGGGGAGCTGTTTTTT
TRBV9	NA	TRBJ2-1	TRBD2	CASSPRLREGRNEQFF	TGTGCCAGCAGCCCCCGGTTGCGGGAGGGCCGGAATGAGCAGTTCTTC
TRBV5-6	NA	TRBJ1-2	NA	CASSFQGTSFFYGYTF	TGTGCCAGCAGCTTCCAAGGGACAAGCTTCTTCTATGGCTACACCTTC
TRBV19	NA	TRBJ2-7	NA	CASRIPYEQYF	TGTGCCAGTAGGATACCGTACGAGCAGTACTTC
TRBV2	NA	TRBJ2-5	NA	CASGGETQYF	TGTGCCAGCGGGGGGGAGACCCAGTACTTC